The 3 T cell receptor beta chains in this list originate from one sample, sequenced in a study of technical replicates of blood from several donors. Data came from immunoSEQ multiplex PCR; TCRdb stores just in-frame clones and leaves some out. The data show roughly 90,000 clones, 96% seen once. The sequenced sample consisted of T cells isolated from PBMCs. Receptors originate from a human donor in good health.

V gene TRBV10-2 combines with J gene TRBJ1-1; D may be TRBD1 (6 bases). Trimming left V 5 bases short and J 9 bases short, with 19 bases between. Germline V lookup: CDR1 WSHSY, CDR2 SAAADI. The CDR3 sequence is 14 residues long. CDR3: CASSSSYGTLKAFF. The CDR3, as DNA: TGCGCCAGCAGTAGTTCGTATGGGACATTGAAAGCTTTCTTT.

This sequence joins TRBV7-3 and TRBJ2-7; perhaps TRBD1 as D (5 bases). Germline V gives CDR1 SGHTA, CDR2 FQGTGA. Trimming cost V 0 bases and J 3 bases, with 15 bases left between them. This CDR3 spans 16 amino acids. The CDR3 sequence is CASSLTPISRDYEQYF. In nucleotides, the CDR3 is TGTGCCAGCAGCTTAACCCCTATTTCCAGGGACTACGAGCAGTACTTC.

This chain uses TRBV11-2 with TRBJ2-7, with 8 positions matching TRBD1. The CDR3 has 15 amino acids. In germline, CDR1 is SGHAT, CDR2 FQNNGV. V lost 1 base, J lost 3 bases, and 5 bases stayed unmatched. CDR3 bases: TGTGCCAGCAGCTTAGGGACAGGGAGGAGCTACGAGCAGTACTTC. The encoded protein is CASSLGTGRSYEQYF. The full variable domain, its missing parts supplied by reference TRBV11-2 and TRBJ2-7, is EAGVAQSPRYKIIEKRQSVAFWCNPISGHATLYWYQQILGQGPKLLIQFQNNGVVDDSQLPKDRFSAERLKGVDSTLKIQPAKLEDSAVYLCASSLGTGRSYEQYFGPGTRLTVT.